This T cell receptor beta chain was retrieved from a study of T cell changes during pregnancy in multiple sclerosis. The CDR3 is 15 amino acids. Measured with immunoSEQ multiplex PCR; TCRdb has only the in-frame clones, and not every one. The sample holds 70,000 to 95,000 clones; approximately 95% are singletons and the top ten take around 4.1%. The genes are TRBV21-1 and TRBJ2-3; the table's TRBD2 call for D was not verified on the DNA. TRBV21-1 is marked as a pseudogene. The specimen comprised peripheral blood, sampled in the first trimester of pregnancy. The TCR sequence derives from a female donor with multiple sclerosis, enrolled in a pregnancy study. The CDR3 protein is CASSKRGLSTDTQYF. CDR3 in DNA: TGTGCCAGCAGCAAACGAGGGCTTAGCACAGATACGCAGTATTTT.